A single sample gave rise to the 28 T cell receptor beta chains below, sequenced in a study of cytomegalovirus exposure and HLA in healthy donors. It was with 60 Vbeta and 13 Jbeta primers that the PCR ran. Assay: immunoSEQ multiplex PCR; the TCRdb copy retains only in-frame clones and omits some. Of about 140,000 clones in the sample, 75% to 80% were seen once. Sequencing was done on a sample of PBMCs. The receptors were sampled from a woman under 30 in good health and CMV-seropositive.

The chain links TRBV18 to TRBJ1-3, with D perhaps TRBD1 (5 bases). The CDR3 is made up of 15 amino acids. V was pared by 4 bases and J by 0 bases, with 10 bases between. Germline CDR1 reads KGHSH; CDR2 reads LQKENI. CDR3 bases: TGTGCCAGCTCACTCAGGGCATACTCTGGAAACACCATATATTTT. It encodes CASSLRAYSGNTIYF.

The chain links TRBV5-4 to TRBJ2-2; TRBD1 aligns across 9 bases. In germline, CDR1 is SGHNT, CDR2 YYREEE (reference sequence). Germline trimming cut 5 bases from V and 7 bases from J; bases unmatched to any gene: 6. The CDR3 loop spans 14 amino acids. CDR3 nucleotide sequence: TGTGCCAGCAGATTGACAGGGGGGGACGGGGAGCTGTTTTTT. Translated, it gives CASRLTGGDGELFF.

The chain has TRBV19 and TRBJ2-5; D is perhaps TRBD2 (6 bases). Germline values: CDR1 LNHDA, CDR2 SQIVND (reference sequence). Trimming took off 8 bases at V and 0 bases at J, with 13 bases between the two ends. This CDR3 has 14 residues. The CDR3 spells CASSRGVYQETQYF. DNA for the CDR3: TGTGCCAGTTCGCGCGGGGTCTACCAAGAGACCCAGTACTTC.

This clone was seen a single time. The J gene is TRBJ2-5, the V gene TRBV14; a possible D gene is TRBD2 (7 bases). This CDR3 region has 16 residues. Germline CDR1 SGHDN, CDR2 FVKESK. V lost 3 bases to trimming and J lost 3 bases, with 17 bases between them. CDR3 coding DNA: TGTGCCAGCAGCCACCGGGGGGCGGCGATCAAAGAGACCCAGTACTTC. Protein sequence: CASSHRGAAIKETQYF.

The V gene is TRBV12-5, the J gene TRBJ2-1, with 11 bases that match TRBD1. The V gene end was trimmed by 7 bases and the J gene end by 6 bases; junction bases not matched to a gene: 8. The CDR3 consists of 15 residues. From germline, CDR1 is LGHNT and CDR2 FRNRAP. As DNA, the CDR3 is TGTGCTAGTGCACAGGGACAGGGGGTTATCAATGAGCAGTTCTTC. Translation: CASAQGQGVINEQFF. The full variable domain, completed using reference TRBV12-5 and TRBJ2-1, is DARVTQTPRHKVTEMGQEVTMRCQPILGHNTVFWYRQTMMQGLELLAYFRNRAPLDDSGMPKDRFSAEMPDATLATLKIQPSEPRDSAVYFCASAQGQGVINEQFFGPGTRLTVL.

V and J are TRBV30 and TRBJ1-2, with TRBD1 matching 7 bases. CDR1 is GTSNPN and CDR2 is SVGIG in the germline V gene (reference sequence). J lost 3 bases, V lost 0 bases, and 10 bases had no gene match. The CDR3 covers 16 residues. CDR3 in amino acids: CAWSVIGDSNHYGYTF. CDR3 coding DNA: TGTGCCTGGAGTGTAATAGGGGACAGCAACCACTATGGCTACACCTTC.

The J gene is TRBJ1-1, the V gene TRBV6-6; possible D gene TRBD1, 5 bases. Deletions cut 2 bases from V and 5 bases from J, with 9 bases between. The CDR3 is made up of 13 amino acids. The germline V gene encodes CDR1 MNHNY and CDR2 SVGAGI (reference sequence). CDR3: CASSYKGNTEAFF. The CDR3 DNA sequence: TGTGCCAGCAGTTACAAGGGGAATACTGAAGCTTTCTTT.

V gene TRBV5-4 combines with J gene TRBJ2-3; 15 positions agree with TRBD2. Germline-derived CDR1 and CDR2 are SGHNT and YYREEE (reference sequence). V shed 4 bases and J 2 bases; nucleotides not matched to a gene: 5. This CDR3 is 17 amino acids long. The CDR3 coding sequence is TGTGCCAGCAGCCCGGGACTAGCGGGGGGTTCCACAGATACGCAGTATTTT. It codes for CASSPGLAGGSTDTQYF.

V gene TRBV11-2 combines with J gene TRBJ1-2, with D possibly being TRBD1 (6 bases). Per germline, CDR1 SGHAT and CDR2 FQNNGV. V lost 4 bases, J lost 3 bases, and 15 bases lay in between. The CDR3 has 15 amino acids. The DNA for the CDR3 is TGTGCCAGCAGCTCCCCCGGACAGAGATACTATGGCTACACCTTC. This codes for CASSSPGQRYYGYTF. The full variable domain, its missing parts supplied by reference TRBV11-2 and TRBJ1-2, is EAGVAQSPRYKIIEKRQSVAFWCNPISGHATLYWYQQILGQGPKLLIQFQNNGVVDDSQLPKDRFSAERLKGVDSTLKIQPAKLEDSAVYLCASSSPGQRYYGYTFGSGTRLTVV.

The chain links TRBV5-1 to TRBJ2-1, with a possible D match to TRBD2 (5 bases). CDR1 is SGHRS, CDR2 YFSETQ, per germline. V was clipped by 2 bases and J by 3 bases, with 12 bases between them. The CDR3 consists of 15 residues. CDR3 nucleotide sequence: TGCGCCAGCAGCTTTACCGGGGATTACTACAATGAGCAGTTCTTC. Translating it yields CASSFTGDYYNEQFF.

This clone was counted a few times. V gene TRBV14 combines with J gene TRBJ1-2; D remains ambiguous. Trimming took off 1 base at V and 4 bases at J, with 7 bases between the two ends. CDR1 and CDR2 from the germline V gene are SGHDN and FVKESK. The CDR3 extends over 13 amino acids. The CDR3 reads CASSQAQFYGYTF. The CDR3 coding sequence is TGTGCCAGCAGCCAAGCTCAGTTCTATGGCTACACCTTC.

The chain combines TRBV5-6 with TRBJ2-3, with 9 positions matching TRBD2. This CDR3 is 15 amino acids long. Germline V gene data show CDR1 as SGHDT and CDR2 as YYEEEE. After removal of 4 bases from V and 6 bases from J, the junction contained 9 bases not matched to a gene. CDR3: CASSLTAGGTDTQYF. The CDR3 DNA is TGTGCCAGCAGCCTAACAGCGGGGGGAACCGATACGCAGTATTTT.

This rearrangement joins TRBV5-1 to TRBJ2-3; 7 bases are a match to TRBD1. The V and J ends lost 4 bases and 3 bases, in that order; junction bases with no gene match: 2. The CDR3 is made up of 13 amino acids. CDR1 SGHRS and CDR2 YFSETQ come from the germline V gene. The CDR3: CASSRDSTDTQYF. CDR3 DNA sequence: TGCGCCAGCAGCAGGGACAGTACAGATACGCAGTATTTT.

The chain uses TRBV19 and TRBJ1-2; D is ambiguous. Germline CDR1 and CDR2: LNHDA and SQIVND (reference sequence). V was trimmed by 0 bases and J by 8 bases, leaving 13 bases between them. This CDR3 has 14 amino acids. In nucleotides, the CDR3 is TGTGCCAGTAGTATAGATCCCACCCTGGCCGGCTACACCTTC. Translating gives CASSIDPTLAGYTF.

V and J are TRBV10-3 and TRBJ2-2; the D gene is possibly TRBD2 (6 bases). Trimming took 7 bases from V and 6 from J, leaving 15 bases between them. The germline gives CDR1 ENHRY, CDR2 SYGVKD. The CDR3 has 14 residues. CDR3 protein: CAITELSGAGELFF. CDR3 in DNA: TGTGCCATCACCGAACTGTCGGGGGCCGGGGAGCTGTTTTTT.

This chain joins TRBV5-4 and TRBJ1-1; D call uncertain. Trimming pared 4 bases from V and 4 bases from J, leaving 11 bases between. Germline V gene lookup returns CDR1 SGHNT and CDR2 YYREEE (reference sequence). The CDR3 spans 13 residues. CDR3 region: CASSSGMATEAFF. In DNA form, the CDR3 reads TGTGCCAGCAGCAGCGGGATGGCCACTGAAGCTTTCTTT. The full variable domain, with the rest looked up from reference TRBV5-4 and TRBJ1-1, is ETGVTQSPTHLIKTRGQQVTLRCSSQSGHNTVSWYQQALGQGPQFIFQYYREEENGRGNFPPRFSGLQFPNYSSELNVNALELDDSALYLCASSSGMATEAFFGQGTRLTVV.

This clone has more than one count but fewer than ten. The V and J genes are TRBV2 and TRBJ2-7, with D tentatively TRBD1 (5 bases). V shed 7 bases and J shed 4 bases, with 14 bases lying between them. In germline, CDR1 is SNHLY, CDR2 FYNNEI. There are 13 residues in the CDR3. The CDR3 DNA reads TGTGCCAGCACTGGGGCAACTACTTACGAGCAGTACTTC. This codes for CASTGATTYEQYF.

The V and J genes are TRBV19 and TRBJ1-4, with 7 nucleotides matching TRBD1. The V and J ends lost 5 bases and 0 bases, in that order; junction bases with no gene match: 3. Germline loops: CDR1 LNHDA, CDR2 SQIVND (reference sequence). This CDR3 has 15 amino acids. CDR3 nucleotides: TGTGCCAGTAGTGCCGGGACAGCAACTAATGAAAAACTGTTTTTT. Protein product: CASSAGTATNEKLFF.

The rearrangement uses TRBV7-9 and TRBJ1-5; possible D gene TRBD1, 5 bases. CDR3 length: 15 residues. Trimming removed 5 bases from V and 1 base from J, with 12 bases in between. Germline CDR1 is SEHNR and CDR2 is FQNEAQ (reference sequence). The DNA for the CDR3 is TGTGCCAGCAGCCTCGAAAGGGGCAGCAATCAGCCCCAGCATTTT. It is translated as CASSLERGSNQPQHF. The variable domain in full, completed from reference TRBV7-9 and TRBJ1-5, reads DTGVSQNPRHKITKRGQNVTFRCDPISEHNRLYWYRQTLGQGPEFLTYFQNEAQLEKSRLLSDRFSAERPKGSFSTLEIQRTEQGDSAMYLCASSLERGSNQPQHFGDGTRLSIL.

This chain joins TRBV10-1 and TRBJ2-7, with TRBD1 matching over 7 bases. V dropped 8 bases and J dropped 6; count of bases not matched to a gene: 13. The CDR3 length is 14 residues. From germline, CDR1 is WNHNN and CDR2 SYGVQD (reference sequence). CDR3 loop: CASAINRDRGEQYF. The CDR3 DNA reads TGCGCCAGCGCCATAAACCGGGACAGAGGCGAGCAGTACTTC.

DNA of the CDR3: TGTGCCAGCAGCCAATTAACTGTAGTGGGGGGTCCCTTTAATGAGCAGTTCTTC. Residues: CASSQLTVVGGPFNEQFF. The gene calls are TRBV4-2 and TRBJ2-1, with D possibly being TRBD2 (6 bases). V was pared by 2 bases and J by 7 bases, with 24 bases between. The CDR3 length is 18 residues. Germline lookup yields CDR1 LGHNA and CDR2 YNFKEQ.

This clone was seen once. This sequence joins TRBV6-1 and TRBJ2-7; the match to TRBD1 covers 12 bases. This CDR3 region has 15 residues. Germline CDR1 and CDR2: MNHNS and SASEGT. V shed 3 bases and J 4 bases; nucleotides not matched to a gene: 4. CDR3: CASSDGTGGRYEQYF. The CDR3 DNA is TGTGCCAGCAGTGACGGGACAGGGGGCAGGTACGAGCAGTACTTC.

The J gene is TRBJ1-3, the V gene TRBV5-6, with TRBD1 identical over 7 bases. The junction had 7 bases not matched to a gene; V was cut back by 2 bases and J by 2 bases. This CDR3 spans 16 amino acids. Germline V gene lookup returns CDR1 SGHDT and CDR2 YYEEEE. CDR3: CASSFRQGVTGNTIYF. Written as DNA, the CDR3 is TGTGCCAGCAGCTTCCGACAGGGCGTGACTGGAAACACCATATATTTT. Full variable domain (outside the CDR3, taken from reference TRBV5-6 and TRBJ1-3): DAGVTQSPTHLIKTRGQQVTLRCSPKSGHDTVSWYQQALGQGPQFIFQYYEEEERQRGNFPDRFSGHQFPNYSSELNVNALLLGDSALYLCASSFRQGVTGNTIYFGEGSWLTVV.

The chain recombines TRBV30 with TRBJ2-6; D uncertain. Germline CDR1 is GTSNPN and CDR2 is SVGIG (reference sequence). V was pared by 1 base and J by 4 bases, with 5 bases between. This CDR3 spans 13 amino acids. The CDR3 DNA sequence: TGTGCCTGGAGTGCTTCGGGGGCCAACGTCCTGACTTTC. It specifies CAWSASGANVLTF.

The chain uses TRBV19 and TRBJ1-1; D perhaps matches TRBD1 (6 bases). Between the trimmed V and J ends, which lost 5 bases and 0 bases, there was a span of 19 bases. CDR1 is LNHDA and CDR2 is SQIVND in the germline V gene (reference sequence). The CDR3 extends over 17 amino acids. The CDR3 sequence is CASSPRWHRELNTEAFF. As DNA, the CDR3 is TGTGCCAGTAGTCCACGGTGGCACAGGGAATTGAACACTGAAGCTTTCTTT. Full variable domain (outside the CDR3, taken from reference TRBV19 and TRBJ1-1): DGGITQSPKYLFRKEGQNVTLSCEQNLNHDAMYWYRQDPGQGLRLIYYSQIVNDFQKGDIAEGYSVSREKKESFPLTVTSAQKNPTAFYLCASSPRWHRELNTEAFFGQGTRLTVV.

The rearrangement joins TRBV19 to TRBJ1-2; TRBD1 matches 7 bases. Germline trimming cut 4 bases from V and 3 bases from J; bases unmatched to any gene: 5. The CDR3 spans 14 residues. Germline CDR1 reads LNHDA; CDR2 reads SQIVND (reference sequence). The CDR3 here is CASSRQGFDYGYTF. The CDR3 nucleotides are TGTGCCAGTAGTAGACAGGGTTTCGACTATGGCTACACCTTC.

The chain carries TRBV11-2 and TRBJ2-5; TRBD2 might be the D (5 bases). The CDR3 spans 16 residues. V lost 5 bases and J 0 bases, leaving 16 bases between the germline ends. Germline V gene data show CDR1 as SGHAT and CDR2 as FQNNGV. DNA for the CDR3: TGTGCCAGCAGCACCACCTCCACTAGGTACCAAGAGACCCAGTACTTC. It encodes CASSTTSTRYQETQYF.

The chain employs TRBV5-1 and TRBJ2-7, with D possibly being TRBD1 (5 bases). The CDR3 spans 14 residues. CDR1 and CDR2 (germline): SGHRS, YFSETQ. The V and J ends lost 5 bases and 3 bases respectively, with 15 bases between them. As DNA, the CDR3 is TGCGCCAGCAGACAGGATCTGACGAGCTACGAGCAGTACTTC. This translates into CASRQDLTSYEQYF.